This T cell receptor beta chain was obtained from a study of human T cells and chemical hapten exposure. Across the whole study: Patients, a majority of them female, were diagnosed with alopecia areata, totalis or universalis.

Library preparation tagged each individual cDNA molecule with a unique molecular identifier. TCRdb used MiXCR to reprocess the RACE reads, holding one entry per CDR3 protein. The table records 280,000 or so distinct CDR3 sequences, around 7.7% of them present only once. Time point: pre-sensitization, week 0. The sample's treatment: therapeutic diphenylcyclopropenone sensitization with weekly scalp DPC. This CDR3 contains 17 residues. Per germline, CDR1 KGHDR and CDR2 SFDVKD. J was trimmed by 2 bases and V by 4 bases; bases with no gene match: 5. This sequence was found in a man younger than 35 with alopecia areata. Some clones in this sample may be carry-over from other donors' samples. The chain employs TRBV24-1 and TRBJ2-6; 9 nucleotides line up with TRBD1. The source was whole blood, collected in connection with sensitization to the hapten diphenylcyclopropenone (DPC). This chain's CDR3 is CATSEGQGTPGANVLTF. The CDR3 DNA reads TGTGCCACCAGTGAAGGACAGGGGACTCCTGGGGCCAACGTCCTGACTTTC.